This T cell receptor beta chain came from a study of T cells after yellow fever vaccination. This clonotype has more than one count but fewer than ten. Its antigen is unknown. Study-level results: Post-booster repertoires contained most primary-vaccination clones again (about 95% CD4, less than 90% CD8). The study found a weaker secondary response that peaked faster, day 5 versus 15.

This CDR3 spans 16 amino acids. CDR1 MNHEY and CDR2 SVGAGI come from the germline V gene. V shed 10 bases and J shed 0 bases, with 22 bases lying between them. Conversion of TCR transcripts into cDNA relied on 5'RACE template switching, which added a universal primer site and UMIs. TCRdb itself ran the 5' RACE reads through MiXCR, one entry per CDR3 protein. The sample consists of about 230,000 distinct CDR3 sequences, more than 6.5% of them appearing once. This specimen was CD4+ T cells sorted from PBMCs, taken on the day of the yellow fever booster vaccination. This clonotype was obtained from a man under 40 who received the YFV17D yellow fever vaccine. The chain carries TRBV6-5 and TRBJ2-7, with D maybe TRBD2 (6 bases). CDR3 DNA: TGTGCCACCCAGTTATTGGGGGGACGGAGCTCCTACGAGCAGTACTTC. It yields the protein CATQLLGGRSSYEQYF.